The 27 T cell receptor beta chains reported below all come from one sample, sequenced in a study of cytomegalovirus exposure and HLA in healthy donors. The PCR made use of 60 Vbeta and 13 Jbeta primers. TCRdb's copy holds only in-frame clones and misses some; the assay was immunoSEQ multiplex PCR. The sample shows some 90,000 clones, 78% of them seen only once. Input material: PBMCs. The receptor set was obtained from a male donor in good health and CMV-seropositive.

This sequence joins TRBV19 and TRBJ1-4; the D is unclear. The CDR3 consists of 13 residues. Germline V gene data show CDR1 as LNHDA and CDR2 as SQIVND (reference sequence). Trimming cost V 6 bases and J 8 bases, with 13 bases left between them. The CDR3 DNA reads as TGTGCCAGTAGCCCCGTCGTGAGGGAAAAACTGTTTTTT. This codes for CASSPVVREKLFF.

The V gene is TRBV5-8, the J gene TRBJ1-3; 7 bases fit TRBD1. V was clipped by 4 bases and J by 4 bases; unmatched bases: 5. CDR3 size: 14 residues. From germline, CDR1 is SGHTS and CDR2 YDEGEE. The CDR3 protein is CASSPTGWGNTIYF. The CDR3 nucleotides read TGTGCCAGCAGCCCGACAGGGTGGGGAAACACCATATATTTT. Complete variable domain (other parts from reference TRBV5-8 and TRBJ1-3): EAGVTQSPTHLIKTRGQQATLRCSPISGHTSVYWYQQALGLGLQFLLWYDEGEERNRGNFPPRFSGRQFPNYSSELNVNALELEDSALYLCASSPTGWGNTIYFGEGSWLTVV.

The chain links TRBV28 to TRBJ2-3, with 8 bases matching TRBD2. The V and J ends lost 6 bases and 4 bases, in that order; junction bases with no gene match: 21. Germline V gives CDR1 MDHEN, CDR2 SYDVKM. CDR3 length: 19 residues. The CDR3 DNA sequence: TGTGCCAGCAGCGTTCCCCGAGGGGATATGAGCGGGAGCCCAGATACGCAGTATTTT. Translated: CASSVPRGDMSGSPDTQYF.

V usage is TRBV7-2 and J usage is TRBJ1-5; D is uncertain. Trimming cost V 3 bases and J 7 bases, with 13 bases left between them. Germline V gives CDR1 SGHTA, CDR2 FQGNSA. The CDR3 runs to 14 residues. The CDR3 DNA sequence: TGTGCCAGCAGCTTCGGAGGGCCCCCCCAGCCCCAGCATTTT. Translating gives CASSFGGPPQPQHF.

The CDR3 protein is CASSPGATGELFF. The CDR3 region has the DNA TGTGCCAGCTCACCGGGAGCCACCGGGGAGCTGTTTTTT. This chain joins TRBV18 and TRBJ2-2, with a tentative D call TRBD2 (5 bases). V lost 3 bases and J 4 bases, leaving 6 bases between the germline ends. Germline CDR1 is KGHSH and CDR2 is LQKENI. The CDR3 length is 13 residues.

The CDR3, as DNA: TGTGCCACCAGCAGAGATCGGGGAGAAGAGACCCAGTACTTC. It specifies CATSRDRGEETQYF. The rearrangement links TRBV15 to TRBJ2-5; tentative D call: TRBD2 (5 bases). Trimming pared 0 bases from V and 3 bases from J, leaving 8 bases between. The CDR3 runs 14 residues. Germline lookup yields CDR1 LNHNV and CDR2 YYDKDF (reference sequence).

The V gene is TRBV4-2, the J gene TRBJ2-3; D remains ambiguous. The germline gives CDR1 LGHNA, CDR2 YNFKEQ. There are 16 residues in the CDR3. V was pared by 0 bases and J by 0 bases, with 10 bases between. CDR3 region: CASSQDREPSTDTQYF. Written as DNA, the CDR3 is TGTGCCAGCAGCCAAGATCGCGAGCCCAGCACAGATACGCAGTATTTT.

The V call is TRBV7-6, the J call TRBJ2-5, with a tentative D call TRBD2 (6 bases). The ends were cut back, 3 bases at V and 7 bases at J, with 12 bases in the middle. There are 13 residues in the CDR3. The germline CDR1 and CDR2 sequences are SGHVS and FNYEAQ. The CDR3 nucleotides are TGTGCCAGCAGCTTCGGGCGCGGGGCGACCCAGTACTTC. Protein product: CASSFGRGATQYF.

V is TRBV7-9 and J is TRBJ1-2; D is unclear. Germline CDR1 reads SEHNR; CDR2 reads FQNEAQ (reference sequence). The CDR3 spans 13 residues. Trimming left V 5 bases short and J 7 bases short, with 14 bases between. The CDR3 spells CASSPLGDPGYTF. As DNA, the CDR3 is TGTGCCAGCAGCCCGCTAGGAGACCCTGGCTACACCTTC.

The chain recombines TRBV27 with TRBJ1-4; D might be TRBD1 (6 bases). Trimming removed 4 bases from V and 7 bases from J, with 16 bases in between. Germline V lookup: CDR1 MNHEY, CDR2 SMNVEV (reference sequence). The CDR3 is made up of 15 amino acids. The CDR3 spells CASSSYRERAEKLFF. The CDR3 DNA reads as TGTGCCAGCAGTTCCTACAGGGAACGGGCTGAAAAACTGTTTTTT.

The chain is built from TRBV27 and TRBJ1-2, with 7 bases that match TRBD1. This CDR3 region has 13 residues. Trimming removed 6 bases from V and 8 bases from J; junction bases left unmatched: 9. In germline, CDR1 is MNHEY, CDR2 SMNVEV (reference sequence). CDR3 in amino acids: CASSLGGAGGYTF. DNA of the CDR3: TGTGCCAGCAGCCTAGGGGGCGCTGGGGGCTACACCTTC.

The gene calls are TRBV7-9 and TRBJ2-7; D might be TRBD1 (5 bases). The germline V gene encodes CDR1 SEHNR and CDR2 FQNEAQ (reference sequence). The CDR3 is 13 amino acids. With 7 bases removed from V and 4 bases from J, the gap between germline ends came to 14 bases. The CDR3 coding sequence is TGTGCCAGCATCTCTCCCGCAGGGTACGAGCAGTACTTC. Translation: CASISPAGYEQYF. Full variable domain (outside the CDR3, taken from reference TRBV7-9 and TRBJ2-7): DTGVSQNPRHKITKRGQNVTFRCDPISEHNRLYWYRQTLGQGPEFLTYFQNEAQLEKSRLLSDRFSAERPKGSFSTLEIQRTEQGDSAMYLCASISPAGYEQYFGPGTRLTVT.

The chain has TRBV5-1 and TRBJ2-3, with TRBD1 identical over 7 bases. From germline, CDR1 is SGHRS and CDR2 YFSETQ. The CDR3 runs 14 residues. J lost 8 bases, V lost 1 base, and 7 bases had no gene match. The CDR3, as DNA: TGCGCCAGCAGCTTGAAAGACAGGGCTCCTACGCAGTATTTT. Protein: CASSLKDRAPTQYF.

The chain employs TRBV19 and TRBJ1-1; D might be TRBD1 (5 bases). CDR3 length: 15 amino acids. V lost 5 bases to trimming and J lost 2 bases, with 15 bases between them. CDR1 and CDR2 (germline): LNHDA, SQIVND (reference sequence). This CDR3 reads CASSSEGRANTEAFF. DNA for the CDR3: TGTGCCAGTAGTTCCGAAGGCAGGGCTAACACTGAAGCTTTCTTT. The whole variable domain, filled in from reference TRBV19 and TRBJ1-1, reads DGGITQSPKYLFRKEGQNVTLSCEQNLNHDAMYWYRQDPGQGLRLIYYSQIVNDFQKGDIAEGYSVSREKKESFPLTVTSAQKNPTAFYLCASSSEGRANTEAFFGQGTRLTVV.

V gene TRBV28 combines with J gene TRBJ1-5; D remains ambiguous. CDR3 size: 16 residues. CDR1 MDHEN and CDR2 SYDVKM come from the germline V gene. V lost 5 bases, J lost 4 bases, and 18 bases lay in between. The CDR3 is CASSLPSPSRNQPQHF. In nucleotides, the CDR3 is TGTGCCAGCAGTCTACCGTCCCCATCCAGGAATCAGCCCCAGCATTTT.

This clone was seen a single time. This chain connects TRBV15 to TRBJ2-5, with 7 nucleotides matching TRBD1. CDR1 and CDR2 from the germline V gene are LNHNV and YYDKDF (reference sequence). CDR3 length: 14 residues. With V trimmed by 1 base and J by 4 bases, 3 bases remained unmatched. The chain's CDR3 is CATSRGAGGETQYF. CDR3 in DNA: TGTGCCACCAGCAGAGGAGCAGGGGGAGAGACCCAGTACTTC.

The chain employs TRBV7-2 and TRBJ2-2; D possibly corresponds to TRBD2 (6 bases). Germline-derived CDR1 and CDR2 are SGHTA and FQGNSA. The CDR3 consists of 16 residues. V was cut by 3 bases and J by 1 base, with 12 bases left in between. In DNA, the CDR3 is TGTGCCAGCAGCTTTGCCCGTAGCGGGAACACCGGGGAGCTGTTTTTT. Encoded protein: CASSFARSGNTGELFF.

V and J are TRBV19 and TRBJ2-1, with 7 positions matching TRBD1. After removal of 7 bases from V and 7 bases from J, the junction contained 13 bases not matched to a gene. The CDR3 sequence is 15 residues long. The germline gives CDR1 LNHDA, CDR2 SQIVND (reference sequence). CDR3 residues: CASKDEGAALNEQFF. The CDR3 coding sequence is TGTGCCAGTAAGGATGAGGGGGCCGCGTTAAATGAGCAGTTCTTC.

V is TRBV6-5 and J is TRBJ2-3; TRBD2 agrees at 11 bases. Trimming took 4 bases from V and 3 from J; bases not matched to a gene: 6. There are 16 residues in the CDR3. Germline CDR1 MNHEY, CDR2 SVGAGI. CDR3 coding DNA: TGTGCCAGCAGTTTCTCGGCTAGCGGGAGGACAGATACGCAGTATTTT. The encoded protein is CASSFSASGRTDTQYF.

This clone was seen just once. The chain links TRBV2 to TRBJ2-3; 9 nucleotides agree with TRBD2. V dropped 8 bases and J dropped 4; count of bases not matched to a gene: 7. This CDR3 is built from 14 residues. Germline V gives CDR1 SNHLY, CDR2 FYNNEI. The CDR3 coding sequence is TGTGCCAGCCGTAGCGGGAGAGGAGCAGATACGCAGTATTTT. Translating gives CASRSGRGADTQYF.

This chain joins TRBV5-1 and TRBJ2-3, with 7 bases identical to TRBD1. This CDR3 has 19 amino acids. V lost 0 bases to trimming and J lost 2 bases; unmatched junction nucleotides: 15. Germline lookup yields CDR1 SGHRS and CDR2 YFSETQ. The CDR3 loop is CASSLGVDRFLRFTDTQYF. As DNA, the CDR3 is TGCGCCAGCAGCTTGGGGGTGGACAGGTTTTTGCGGTTCACAGATACGCAGTATTTT.

V is TRBV5-1 and J is TRBJ2-7, with D tentatively TRBD2 (6 bases). Germline V gives CDR1 SGHRS, CDR2 YFSETQ. This CDR3 spans 14 amino acids. V lost 0 bases and J 4 bases, leaving 11 bases between the germline ends. CDR3: CASSLGPGTYEQYF. The CDR3, as DNA: TGCGCCAGCAGCTTGGGTCCGGGGACTTACGAGCAGTACTTC.

The chain links TRBV7-8 to TRBJ1-2; 7 bases agree with TRBD1. The ends lost 3 bases at V and 5 bases at J; junction bases unmatched: 6. The CDR3 is 14 amino acids. The germline V gene has CDR1 SGHVS and CDR2 FQNEAQ. CDR3 loop: CASSLGDRQYGYTF. As DNA, the CDR3 is TGTGCCAGCAGCTTGGGGGACAGACAGTATGGCTACACCTTC.

The V gene is TRBV9, the J gene TRBJ1-4; D is unclear. The CDR3 loop spans 16 amino acids. With 4 bases removed from V and 7 bases from J, the gap between germline ends came to 20 bases. Germline V lookup: CDR1 SGDLS, CDR2 YYNGEE. The CDR3 is CASSPVTAREGEKLFF. The CDR3 DNA is TGTGCCAGCAGCCCTGTTACAGCGAGGGAGGGTGAAAAACTGTTTTTT.

This clone was found a few times. J is TRBJ2-7 and V is TRBV13; 8 bases align to TRBD2. The CDR3 is made up of 13 amino acids. V was pared by 3 bases and J by 6 bases, with 4 bases of the junction left unmatched. Germline V gene sequence: CDR1 PRHDT, CDR2 FYEKMQ (reference sequence). The CDR3 nucleotides read TGTGCCAGCAGCTTCAACGGGAGGGGCGAGCAGTACTTC. Translating it yields CASSFNGRGEQYF.

This clone was detected only a few times. V gene TRBV9 combines with J gene TRBJ2-4, with D perhaps matching TRBD2 (6 bases). This CDR3 contains 16 residues. Germline CDR1 reads SGDLS; CDR2 reads YYNGEE. V was clipped by 3 bases and J by 9 bases, with 22 bases between them. This CDR3 is CASSASGSGREAIQYF. The CDR3 nucleotides read TGTGCCAGCAGCGCATCTGGTAGCGGCAGGGAGGCCATTCAGTACTTC.

The chain recombines TRBV28 with TRBJ1-1; a weak D match, TRBD1 (5 bases). Trimming pared 6 bases from V and 5 bases from J, leaving 19 bases between. The germline gives CDR1 MDHEN, CDR2 SYDVKM. The CDR3 sequence is 15 residues long. The chain's CDR3 is CASSLGGGFRTEAFF. CDR3 DNA: TGTGCCAGCAGCCTCGGTGGGGGGTTTCGAACTGAAGCTTTCTTT.